This passage covers 20 T cell receptor beta chains from one sample sequenced in a study of CD8 T cells in ankylosing spondylitis. Each CDR3 protein is one row after TCRdb ran MiXCR on the 5' RACE reads. The sample records fewer than 250,000 distinct CDR3 sequences, 30% to 35% being singletons. Sequences were obtained from blood, either unsorted or a sorted T cell fraction (not recorded which). The source of these receptors is a male donor with ankylosing spondylitis or in good health (not recorded which).

This clonotype was observed a handful of times. The CDR3 reads CASSIRDWQETQYF. CDR3 nucleotide sequence: TGTGCCAGCAGTATCCGGGACTGGCAAGAGACCCAGTACTTC. The chain uses TRBV12-3 or TRBV12-4 and TRBJ2-5; a weak D match, TRBD2 (6 bases). Deletions cut 5 bases from V and 2 bases from J, with 12 bases between. This CDR3 is 14 amino acids long.

V usage is TRBV9 and J usage is TRBJ1-5; no firm D call. Trimming stripped 3 bases from V and 7 bases from J, with 14 bases between. The CDR3 runs to 14 residues. CDR1 is SGDLS, CDR2 YYNGEE, per germline. Here the CDR3 reads CASSAGYVGQPQHF. For the CDR3, the DNA is TGTGCCAGCAGCGCCGGTTATGTTGGCCAGCCCCAGCATTTT.

The chain has TRBV20-1 and TRBJ1-5; 11 nucleotides agree with TRBD1. The V gene end was trimmed by 4 bases and the J gene end by 5 bases; junction bases not matched to a gene: 10. The germline V gene has CDR1 DFQATT and CDR2 SNEGSKA (reference sequence). The CDR3 extends over 16 amino acids. The CDR3 DNA is TGCAGTGCTACCGGGACAGGGGGAAGTAAGCATCAGCCCCAGCATTTT. Translated, it gives CSATGTGGSKHQPQHF.

The V call is TRBV5-1, the J call TRBJ2-7; TRBD1 aligns across 7 bases. Germline CDR1 SGHRS, CDR2 YFSETQ. Trimming at V came to 0 bases and at J to 4 bases, leaving 4 bases not matched to a gene. This CDR3 comprises 14 residues. The CDR3 is CASSLATGSYEQYF. In DNA, the CDR3 is TGCGCCAGCAGCTTGGCGACAGGGTCTTACGAGCAGTACTTC.

The sample holds a few counts of this clonotype. This chain links TRBV12-3 or TRBV12-4 with TRBJ1-4, with D uncertain. V lost 3 bases to trimming and J lost 8 bases, with 10 bases between them. CDR3 length: 13 amino acids. This CDR3 is CASSFEPGEKLFF. Here the CDR3 DNA reads TGTGCCAGCAGTTTCGAGCCCGGGGAAAAACTGTTTTTT.

The chain has TRBV20-1 and TRBJ2-1; either TRBD1 or TRBD2 may supply D (5 bases each). This CDR3 has 14 residues. V lost 5 bases and J lost 6, with 17 bases in between. CDR1 DFQATT and CDR2 SNEGSKA come from the germline V gene (reference sequence). The CDR3 DNA reads as TGCAGTGCTCCCCTCGGGGCAGGAGGCAATGAGCAGTTCTTC. Residues: CSAPLGAGGNEQFF.

The chain employs TRBV12-3 or TRBV12-4 and TRBJ2-3; the D is unclear. This CDR3 region has 15 residues. The V and J ends lost 6 bases and 0 bases respectively, with 13 bases between them. The CDR3 loop reads CASSPNGRSTDTQYF. In nucleotides, the CDR3 is TGTGCCAGCAGCCCCAACGGGCGAAGCACAGATACGCAGTATTTT.

This clonotype showed up just a few times. This chain connects TRBV28 to TRBJ2-5; TRBD1 is a possible D gene (6 bases). CDR1 MDHEN and CDR2 SYDVKM come from the germline V gene. There are 15 residues in the CDR3. Trimming took off 8 bases at V and 5 bases at J, with 21 bases between the two ends. The CDR3 loop reads CASGTLDRKKETQYF. The CDR3 region has the DNA TGTGCCAGCGGGACCTTAGACAGGAAGAAGGAGACCCAGTACTTC.

The chain carries TRBV5-1 and TRBJ1-5; 7 positions agree with TRBD1. Germline values: CDR1 SGHRS, CDR2 YFSETQ. J gave up 5 bases and V 4 bases, and 6 bases lay outside the gene matches. The CDR3 runs 14 residues. CDR3 coding DNA: TGCGCCAGCAGCCCTTCGACAGGGTATCAGCCCCAGCATTTT. Translated: CASSPSTGYQPQHF.

This clonotype has a handful of counts. The chain links TRBV5-1 to TRBJ2-5; 9 positions agree with TRBD1. V shed 4 bases and J 4 bases; nucleotides not matched to a gene: 5. Germline V gene sequence: CDR1 SGHRS, CDR2 YFSETQ. CDR3 length equals 14 residues. The CDR3 DNA sequence: TGCGCCAGCAGCCTCCGGACAGGGGTAGAGACCCAGTACTTC. It specifies CASSLRTGVETQYF.

This clonotype was seen only a few times. The chain uses TRBV4-2 and TRBJ2-2, with 11 bases identical to TRBD2. V gave up 3 bases and J gave up 5 bases; unmatched junction bases: 20. The CDR3 spans 21 residues. CDR1 and CDR2 (germline): LGHNA, YNFKEQ. The chain's CDR3 is CASSHLQRSSGGASGTGELFF. The CDR3 DNA reads as TGTGCCAGCAGCCACCTTCAGAGGAGTAGCGGGGGGGCCTCTGGTACCGGGGAGCTGTTTTTT.

The chain carries TRBV27 and TRBJ2-7; D is possibly TRBD1 (6 bases). Germline V gene sequence: CDR1 MNHEY, CDR2 SMNVEV (reference sequence). The CDR3 length is 15 residues. V shed 5 bases and J shed 5 bases, with 19 bases lying between them. CDR3 in amino acids: CASSLKMTGAHEQYF. As DNA, the CDR3 is TGTGCCAGCAGTCTAAAGATGACAGGAGCCCACGAGCAGTACTTC.

The rearrangement uses TRBV30 and TRBJ1-1; tentative D call: TRBD1 (6 bases). CDR1 GTSNPN and CDR2 SVGIG come from the germline V gene (reference sequence). The CDR3 consists of 16 residues. Between the trimmed V and J ends, which lost 2 bases and 2 bases, there was a span of 18 bases. The CDR3 DNA sequence: TGTGCCTGGAGTTACCAAACCCCCAGGGGAAACACTGAAGCTTTCTTT. This translates into CAWSYQTPRGNTEAFF. The variable domain in full, completed from reference TRBV30 and TRBJ1-1, reads SQTIHQWPATLVQPVGSPLSLECTVEGTSNPNLYWYRQAAGRGLQLLFYSVGIGQISSEVPQNLSASRPQDRQFILSSKKLLLSDSGFYLCAWSYQTPRGNTEAFFGQGTRLTVV.

There are a few counts of this clonotype. The J gene is TRBJ2-2, the V gene TRBV6-6; 8 nucleotides align to TRBD2. The trim removed 6 bases at V and 8 bases at J, leaving 5 bases unmatched. The V gene's germline CDR1 is MNHNY and CDR2 SVGAGI (reference sequence). This CDR3 is 13 amino acids long. The CDR3 nucleotides read TGTGCCAGCAGGCCCCCTAGCGGGGGGGAGCTGTTTTTT. It yields the protein CASRPPSGGELFF.

There are a few counts of this clonotype. The chain links TRBV20-1 to TRBJ2-1; D is tentatively TRBD1 or TRBD2 (5 bases each). V was pared by 1 base and J by 9 bases, with 22 bases between. Germline V gene data show CDR1 as DFQATT and CDR2 as SNEGSKA (reference sequence). The CDR3 runs 16 residues. In nucleotides, the CDR3 is TGCAGTGCTAGAGTTAGTGGGGGACCGAGTTTGGGTGAGCAGTTCTTC. It specifies CSARVSGGPSLGEQFF.

The chain combines TRBV10-1 with TRBJ2-7; no clear D gene. Trimming took off 0 bases at V and 2 bases at J, with 11 bases between the two ends. The CDR3 is made up of 15 amino acids. The germline gives CDR1 WNHNN, CDR2 SYGVQD (reference sequence). The CDR3: CASSESLAGAYEQYF. The CDR3 bases are TGCGCCAGCAGTGAGTCCCTGGCTGGGGCCTACGAGCAGTACTTC.

The rearrangement joins TRBV29-1 to TRBJ2-5; no reliable D call. Germline loops: CDR1 SQVTM, CDR2 ANQGSEA. CDR3 length equals 13 residues. Trimming stripped 4 bases from V and 0 bases from J, with 9 bases between. CDR3 region: CSVVPPYQETQYF. Written as DNA, the CDR3 is TGCAGCGTTGTTCCGCCTTACCAAGAGACCCAGTACTTC.

The chain carries TRBV12-3 or TRBV12-4 and TRBJ2-7; tentative D call: TRBD1 (6 bases). V was pared by 5 bases and J by 2 bases, with 13 bases between. The CDR3 is 14 residues long. The CDR3 region is CASSTPGHTYEQYF. The CDR3 nucleotides are TGTGCCAGCAGTACCCCGGGACACACCTACGAGCAGTACTTC.

This clonotype came up a few times. The chain combines TRBV5-5 with TRBJ2-7, with TRBD1 identical over 7 bases. CDR3 size: 16 residues. From germline, CDR1 is SGHKS and CDR2 YYEKEE (reference sequence). The J segment lost 3 bases and the V segment lost 2 bases, leaving 11 bases of the junction unmatched. Here the CDR3 reads CASSFRQGVFLYEQYF. CDR3 sequence (DNA): TGTGCCAGCAGCTTTAGACAGGGCGTATTCCTCTACGAGCAGTACTTC.

V gene TRBV9 combines with J gene TRBJ2-5, with 16 bases identical to TRBD2. With 0 bases clipped from V and 7 bases from J, the junction kept 9 bases outside the gene matches. Germline loops: CDR1 SGDLS, CDR2 YYNGEE. The CDR3 contains 18 residues. The CDR3 DNA follows: TGTGCCAGCAGCGTAGCAATGGGACTAGCGGGGGGGCCGGTGACCCAGTACTTC. Translating gives CASSVAMGLAGGPVTQYF.